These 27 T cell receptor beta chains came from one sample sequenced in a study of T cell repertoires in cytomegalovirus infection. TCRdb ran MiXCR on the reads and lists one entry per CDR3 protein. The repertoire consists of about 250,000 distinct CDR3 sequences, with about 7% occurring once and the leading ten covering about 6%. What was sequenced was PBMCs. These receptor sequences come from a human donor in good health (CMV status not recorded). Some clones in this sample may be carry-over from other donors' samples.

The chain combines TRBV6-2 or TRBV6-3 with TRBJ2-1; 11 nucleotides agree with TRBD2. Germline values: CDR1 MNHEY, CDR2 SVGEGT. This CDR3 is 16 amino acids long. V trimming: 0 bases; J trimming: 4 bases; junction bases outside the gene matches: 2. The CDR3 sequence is CASSYSSGGEYNEQFF. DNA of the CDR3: TGTGCCAGCAGTTACTCTAGCGGGGGGGAATACAATGAGCAGTTCTTC.

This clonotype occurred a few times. The CDR3 here is CASSLSLSTTSTDTQYF. The CDR3 DNA reads TGTGCCAGCAGCTTAAGCCTATCGACAACTAGCACAGATACGCAGTATTTT. The rearrangement joins TRBV7-9 to TRBJ2-3; D unclear. The CDR3 has 17 residues. In germline, CDR1 is SEHNR, CDR2 FQNEAQ (reference sequence). The germline V and J ends were trimmed by 2 bases and 0 bases, with 15 bases remaining between them. The full variable domain, with the rest looked up from reference TRBV7-9 and TRBJ2-3, is DTGVSQNPRHKITKRGQNVTFRCDPISEHNRLYWYRQTLGQGPEFLTYFQNEAQLEKSRLLSDRFSAERPKGSFSTLEIQRTEQGDSAMYLCASSLSLSTTSTDTQYFGPGTRLTVL.

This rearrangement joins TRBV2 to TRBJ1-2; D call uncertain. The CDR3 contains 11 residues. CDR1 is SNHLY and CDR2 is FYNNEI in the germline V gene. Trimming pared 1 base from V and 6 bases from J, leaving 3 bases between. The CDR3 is CASSEDDGYTF. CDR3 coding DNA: TGTGCCAGCAGTGAAGACGATGGCTACACCTTC.

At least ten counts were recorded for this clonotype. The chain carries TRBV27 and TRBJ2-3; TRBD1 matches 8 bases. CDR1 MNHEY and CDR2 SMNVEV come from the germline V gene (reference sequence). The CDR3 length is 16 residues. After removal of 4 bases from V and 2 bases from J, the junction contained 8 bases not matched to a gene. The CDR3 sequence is CASSSQTGDHTDTQYF. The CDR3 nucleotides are TGTGCCAGCAGTTCACAGACAGGGGACCACACAGATACGCAGTATTTT.

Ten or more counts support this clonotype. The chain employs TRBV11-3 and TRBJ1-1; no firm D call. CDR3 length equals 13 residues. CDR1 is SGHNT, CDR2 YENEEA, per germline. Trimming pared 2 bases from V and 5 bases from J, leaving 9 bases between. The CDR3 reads CASSLLPKTEAFF. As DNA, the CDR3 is TGTGCCAGCAGCTTACTTCCCAAAACTGAAGCTTTCTTT. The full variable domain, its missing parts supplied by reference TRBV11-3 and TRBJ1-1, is EAGVVQSPRYKIIEKKQPVAFWCNPISGHNTLYWYLQNLGQGPELLIRYENEEAVDDSQLPKDRFSAERLKGVDSTLKIQPAELGDSAVYLCASSLLPKTEAFFGQGTRLTVV.

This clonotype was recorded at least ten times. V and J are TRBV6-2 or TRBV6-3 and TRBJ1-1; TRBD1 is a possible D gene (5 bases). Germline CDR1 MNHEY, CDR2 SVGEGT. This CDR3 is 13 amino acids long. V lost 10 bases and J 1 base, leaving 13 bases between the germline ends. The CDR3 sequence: CAILGTENTEAFF. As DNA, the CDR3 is TGTGCCATCCTCGGGACGGAGAACACTGAAGCTTTCTTT.

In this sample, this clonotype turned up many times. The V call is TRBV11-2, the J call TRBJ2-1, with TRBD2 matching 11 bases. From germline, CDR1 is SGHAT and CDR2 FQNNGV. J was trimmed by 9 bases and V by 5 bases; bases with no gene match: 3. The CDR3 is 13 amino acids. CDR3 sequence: CASSVAGGVEQFF. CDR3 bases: TGTGCCAGCAGCGTAGCGGGGGGGGTTGAGCAGTTCTTC.

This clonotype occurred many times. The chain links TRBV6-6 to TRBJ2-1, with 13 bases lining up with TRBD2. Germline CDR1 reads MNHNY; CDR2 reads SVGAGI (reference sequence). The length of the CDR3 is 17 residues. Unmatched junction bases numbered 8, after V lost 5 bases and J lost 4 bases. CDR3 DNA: TGTGCCAGCAGTACGAGACTAGCGGGGGGCATGTACAATGAGCAGTTCTTC. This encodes CASSTRLAGGMYNEQFF.

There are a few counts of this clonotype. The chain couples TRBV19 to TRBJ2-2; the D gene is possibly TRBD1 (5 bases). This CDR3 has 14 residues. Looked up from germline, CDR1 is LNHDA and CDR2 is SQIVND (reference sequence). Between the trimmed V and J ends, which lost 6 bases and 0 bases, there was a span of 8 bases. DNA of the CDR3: TGTGCCAGTAGACCCAGGGCGAACACCGGGGAGCTGTTTTTT. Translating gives CASRPRANTGELFF.

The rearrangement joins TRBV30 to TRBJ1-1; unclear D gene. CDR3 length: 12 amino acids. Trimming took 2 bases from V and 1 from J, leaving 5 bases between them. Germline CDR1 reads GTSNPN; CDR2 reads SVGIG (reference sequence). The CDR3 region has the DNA TGTGCCTGGAGTATAGCGAACACTGAAGCTTTCTTT. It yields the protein CAWSIANTEAFF.

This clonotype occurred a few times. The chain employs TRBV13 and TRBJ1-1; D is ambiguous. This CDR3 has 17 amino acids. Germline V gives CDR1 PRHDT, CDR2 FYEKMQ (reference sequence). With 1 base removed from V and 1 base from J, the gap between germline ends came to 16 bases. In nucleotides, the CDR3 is TGTGCCAGCAGCTTAGTGCGATTCGGGGAAAGGAACACTGAAGCTTTCTTT. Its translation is CASSLVRFGERNTEAFF.

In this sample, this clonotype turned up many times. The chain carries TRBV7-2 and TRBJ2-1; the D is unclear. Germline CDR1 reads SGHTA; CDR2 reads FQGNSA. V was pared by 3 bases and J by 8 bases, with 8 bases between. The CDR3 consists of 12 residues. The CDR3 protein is CASSLGRYEQFF. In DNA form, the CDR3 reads TGTGCCAGCAGCTTGGGCCGGTATGAGCAGTTCTTC.

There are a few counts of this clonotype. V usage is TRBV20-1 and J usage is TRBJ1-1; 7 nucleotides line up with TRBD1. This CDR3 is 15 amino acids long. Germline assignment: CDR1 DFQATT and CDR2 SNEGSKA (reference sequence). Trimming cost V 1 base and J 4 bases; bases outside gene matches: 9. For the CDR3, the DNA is TGCAGTGCTAGAGTTTACAGGGGAGAATCCACTGAAGCTTTCTTT. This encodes CSARVYRGESTEAFF.

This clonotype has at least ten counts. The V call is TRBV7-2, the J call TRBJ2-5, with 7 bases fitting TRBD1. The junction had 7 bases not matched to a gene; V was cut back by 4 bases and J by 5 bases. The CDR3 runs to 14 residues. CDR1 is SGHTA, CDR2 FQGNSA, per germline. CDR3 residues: CASSYRGWEETQYF. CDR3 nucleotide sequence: TGTGCCAGCAGCTACAGGGGCTGGGAGGAGACCCAGTACTTC. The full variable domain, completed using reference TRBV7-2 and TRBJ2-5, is GAGVSQSPSNKVTEKGKDVELRCDPISGHTALYWYRQSLGQGLEFLIYFQGNSAPDKSGLPSDRFSAERTGGSVSTLTIQRTQQEDSAVYLCASSYRGWEETQYFGPGTRLLVL.

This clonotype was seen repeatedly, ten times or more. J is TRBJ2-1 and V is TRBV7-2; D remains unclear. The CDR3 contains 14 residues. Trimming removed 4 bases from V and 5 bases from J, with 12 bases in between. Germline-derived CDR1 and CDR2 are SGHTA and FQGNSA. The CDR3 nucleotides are TGTGCCAGCAGCTCCTCCTCCAGAGACAATGAGCAGTTCTTC. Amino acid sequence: CASSSSSRDNEQFF.

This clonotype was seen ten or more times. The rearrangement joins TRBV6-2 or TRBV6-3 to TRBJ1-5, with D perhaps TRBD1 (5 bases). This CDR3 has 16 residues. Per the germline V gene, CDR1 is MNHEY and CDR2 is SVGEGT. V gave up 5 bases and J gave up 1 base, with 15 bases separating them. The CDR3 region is CASSRDSFGSNQPQHF. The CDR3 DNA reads TGTGCCAGCAGTCGCGACAGCTTCGGGAGCAATCAGCCCCAGCATTTT.

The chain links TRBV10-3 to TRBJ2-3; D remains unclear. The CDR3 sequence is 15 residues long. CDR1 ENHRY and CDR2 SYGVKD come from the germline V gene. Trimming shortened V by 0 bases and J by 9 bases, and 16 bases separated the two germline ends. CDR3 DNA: TGTGCCATCAGTGAGTCTTTGGGTGAAATAAGGACGCAGTATTTT. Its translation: CAISESLGEIRTQYF.

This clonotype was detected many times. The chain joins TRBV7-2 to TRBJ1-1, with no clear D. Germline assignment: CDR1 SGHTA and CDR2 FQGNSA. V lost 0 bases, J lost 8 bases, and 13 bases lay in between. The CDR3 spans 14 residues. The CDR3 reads CASSLAQMGIEAFF. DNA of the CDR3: TGTGCCAGCAGCTTAGCGCAAATGGGTATAGAAGCTTTCTTT.

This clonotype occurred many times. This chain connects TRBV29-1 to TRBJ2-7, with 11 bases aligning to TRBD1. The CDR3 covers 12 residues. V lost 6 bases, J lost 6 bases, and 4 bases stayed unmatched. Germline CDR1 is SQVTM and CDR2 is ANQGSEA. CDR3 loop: CSVRTGGVEQYF. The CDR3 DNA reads TGCAGCGTAAGGACAGGGGGCGTCGAGCAGTACTTC.

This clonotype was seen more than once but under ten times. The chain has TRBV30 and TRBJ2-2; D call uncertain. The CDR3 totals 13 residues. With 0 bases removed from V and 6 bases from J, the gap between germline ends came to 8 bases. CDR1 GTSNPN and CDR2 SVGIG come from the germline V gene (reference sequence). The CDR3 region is CAWSVPPAGELFF. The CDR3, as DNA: TGTGCCTGGAGTGTACCCCCCGCCGGGGAGCTGTTTTTT.

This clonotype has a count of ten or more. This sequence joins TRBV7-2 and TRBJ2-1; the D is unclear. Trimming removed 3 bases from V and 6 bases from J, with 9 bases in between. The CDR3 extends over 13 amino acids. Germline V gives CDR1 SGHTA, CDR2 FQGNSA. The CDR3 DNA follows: TGTGCCAGCAGCTTCGGGCAGGTCAATGAGCAGTTCTTC. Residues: CASSFGQVNEQFF.

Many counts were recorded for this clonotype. The CDR3 sequence: CASSDRDGYGYTF. The CDR3 DNA is TGTGCCAGCAGTGACAGGGACGGCTATGGCTACACCTTC. This chain joins TRBV28 and TRBJ1-2, with 7 bases identical to TRBD1. The CDR3 is 13 residues long. The germline CDR1 and CDR2 sequences are MDHEN and SYDVKM. Unmatched junction bases numbered 4, after V lost 5 bases and J lost 4 bases.

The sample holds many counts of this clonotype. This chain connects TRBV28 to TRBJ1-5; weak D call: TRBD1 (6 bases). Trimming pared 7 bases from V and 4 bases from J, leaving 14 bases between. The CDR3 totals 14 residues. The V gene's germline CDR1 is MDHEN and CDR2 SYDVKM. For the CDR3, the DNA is TGTGCCAGCACCCGAGGACAGCCTAATCAGCCCCAGCATTTT. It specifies CASTRGQPNQPQHF. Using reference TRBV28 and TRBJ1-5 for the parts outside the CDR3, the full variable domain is DVKVTQSSRYLVKRTGEKVFLECVQDMDHENMFWYRQDPGLGLRLIYFSYDVKMKEKGDIPEGYSVSREKKERFSLILESASTNQTSMYLCASTRGQPNQPQHFGDGTRLSIL.

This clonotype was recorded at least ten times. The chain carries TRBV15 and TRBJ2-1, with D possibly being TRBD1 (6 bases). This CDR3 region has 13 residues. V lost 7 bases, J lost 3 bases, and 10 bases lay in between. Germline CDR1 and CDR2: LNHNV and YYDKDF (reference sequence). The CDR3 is CATTPDSYNEQFF. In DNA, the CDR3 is TGTGCCACCACCCCGGACAGCTACAATGAGCAGTTCTTC.

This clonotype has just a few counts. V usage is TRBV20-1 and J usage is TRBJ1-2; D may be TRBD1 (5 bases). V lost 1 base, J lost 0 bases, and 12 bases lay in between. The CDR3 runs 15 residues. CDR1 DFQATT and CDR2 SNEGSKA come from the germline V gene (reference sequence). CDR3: CSARGRDGSNYGYTF. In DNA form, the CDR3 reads TGCAGTGCTAGAGGTCGGGACGGTTCTAACTATGGCTACACCTTC.

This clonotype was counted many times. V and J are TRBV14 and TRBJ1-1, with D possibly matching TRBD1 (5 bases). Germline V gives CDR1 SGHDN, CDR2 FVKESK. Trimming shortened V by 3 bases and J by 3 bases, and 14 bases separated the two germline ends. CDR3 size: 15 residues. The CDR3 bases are TGTGCCAGCAGCCAGGCGCGGACACCTTACACTGAAGCTTTCTTT. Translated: CASSQARTPYTEAFF.

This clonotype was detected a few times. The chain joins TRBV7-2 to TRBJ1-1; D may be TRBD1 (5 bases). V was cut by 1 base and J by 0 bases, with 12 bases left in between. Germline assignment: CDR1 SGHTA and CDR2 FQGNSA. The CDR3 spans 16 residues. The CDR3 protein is CASSLDQAGLNTEAFF. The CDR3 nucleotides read TGTGCCAGCAGCTTAGATCAGGCGGGGCTGAACACTGAAGCTTTCTTT.